The clone carrying this T cell receptor beta chain was recorded many times. This sample was taken from a study of blood T cells in healthy people across ages. Using a J-beta primer mix together with a sample-barcoded 5' primer, a second PCR was run for about 6 to 11 cycles. TCRdb recomputed calls from the 5' RACE reads with MiXCR, one row per CDR3 protein. The sample records 550,000 to 800,000 distinct CDR3 sequences, about 34% being singletons. Sequencing was performed on blood. This sequence was found in a woman aged 80 or over in good health.

The CDR3 is CASSRAGGSTDTQYF. In DNA, the CDR3 is TGCGCCAGCAGCCGTGCGGGGGGCTCCACCGATACGCAGTATTTT. V and J are TRBV5-1 and TRBJ2-3; 8 bases align to TRBD2. The CDR3 has 15 residues. Germline-derived CDR1 and CDR2 are SGHRS and YFSETQ. With 4 bases clipped from V and 6 bases from J, the junction kept 10 bases outside the gene matches. The full variable domain, its missing parts supplied by reference TRBV5-1 and TRBJ2-3, is KAGVTQTPRYLIKTRGQQVTLSCSPISGHRSVSWYQQTPGQGLQFLFEYFSETQRNKGNFPGRFSGRQFSNSRSEMNVSTLELGDSALYLCASSRAGGSTDTQYFGPGTRLTVL.